The 5 T cell receptor beta chains reported below all come from one sample, sequenced in a study of blood T cell repertoires in COVID-19. The method was immunoSEQ multiplex PCR; TCRdb's version includes in-frame clones alone and lacks a portion of them. The table lists 110,000 to 150,000 clones, approximately 92% of them singletons. Input material: peripheral blood. The receptors were gathered from a woman aged 60 to 75 with active COVID-19.

The J gene is TRBJ2-1, the V gene TRBV30; no definite D call. From germline, CDR1 is GTSNPN and CDR2 SVGIG (reference sequence). Deletions cut 0 bases from V and 5 bases from J, with 8 bases between. The CDR3 extends over 13 amino acids. This CDR3 is CAWSVAAHNEQFF. The CDR3 DNA follows: TGTGCCTGGAGTGTCGCAGCGCACAATGAGCAGTTCTTC.

This chain uses TRBV7-9 with TRBJ1-6; 7 positions agree with TRBD1. Germline trimming cut 5 bases from V and 6 bases from J; bases unmatched to any gene: 10. The CDR3 spans 16 residues. Germline assignment: CDR1 SEHNR and CDR2 FQNEAQ (reference sequence). The CDR3 DNA sequence: TGTGCCAGCAGCCCTTTCCGCGGGACAGCTAATTCACCCCTCCACTTT. Residues: CASSPFRGTANSPLHF.

The chain has TRBV10-3 and TRBJ2-3; perhaps TRBD1 as D (5 bases). Looked up from germline, CDR1 is ENHRY and CDR2 is SYGVKD. The CDR3 spans 12 residues. V lost 10 bases to trimming and J lost 5 bases, with 13 bases between them. In nucleotides, the CDR3 is TGTGCCACCGCCAGGGTCGGAGATACGCAGTATTTT. It is translated as CATARVGDTQYF.

The V and J genes are TRBV11-2 and TRBJ2-7; the D gene is possibly TRBD1 (6 bases). The CDR3 runs 15 residues. V lost 1 base and J lost 4, with 14 bases in between. Germline V gene data show CDR1 as SGHAT and CDR2 as FQNNGV. The CDR3 protein is CASSLVAGRGYEQYF. Written as DNA, the CDR3 is TGTGCCAGCAGCTTAGTAGCTGGCAGGGGTTACGAGCAGTACTTC.

The chain carries TRBV4-2 and TRBJ2-5; perhaps TRBD2 as D (6 bases). CDR3 length equals 18 residues. V dropped 1 base and J dropped 5 bases, with 23 bases sitting between them. Germline loops: CDR1 LGHNA, CDR2 YNFKEQ. CDR3 coding DNA: TGTGCCAGCAGCCAAGGGGGATCAAGCGGAGCGGGCGAGGAGACCCAGTACTTC. Translated, it gives CASSQGGSSGAGEETQYF.